This section outlines one T cell receptor (beta chain) sequence together with its context. The data derive from a study of blood T cell repertoires in COVID-19. Across the whole study: The United States, Italy and Spain supplied acute and convalescent COVID-19 samples.

The CDR3 extends over 14 amino acids. Germline CDR1 reads SGHRS; CDR2 reads YFSETQ. V lost 0 bases and J lost 12; bases outside the gene matches: 7. Original data processing: Reference gene primer amplification yielded estimated nucleated cell counts. Libraries were prepared by immunoSEQ multiplex PCR; TCRdb keeps only in-frame clonotypes and omits some of them. V, J and clone size were drawn from that table, and D and trimming were deduced from the DNA. The sample holds fewer than 250,000 clones; less than 90% are singletons and the top ten take over 9.5%. This TCR was sampled from an elderly woman with COVID-19, enrolled during active disease. The sample was peripheral blood. The chain links TRBV5-1 to TRBJ1-1; 11 bases are a match to TRBD1. The CDR3 sequence is CASSLVLGQGVSFF. The CDR3 region has the DNA TGCGCCAGCAGCTTGGTCTTGGGACAGGGGGTGTCTTTCTTT.